This TCR beta chain is from a study of T cell responses to AZD1222 COVID-19 vaccine. Study results and caveats: Within unmutated variant regions lay the reported targets of nearly half of spike-specific TCRs. Repertoire sampling was restricted to post-peak T cell response timepoints. Just five to seven AZD1222 recipients tested seropositive at baseline. Most donors were white British, females outnumbered males, and clonal diversity was possibly underestimated.

Comments on this clone: Its cognate antigen is unknown.

TCRdb's table, derived via immunoSEQ multiplex PCR, lists solely in-frame clones and lacks some. The repertoire holds tens of thousands of clones, with approximately 86% as singletons. The sequencing used peripheral blood, collected on day 0 of MenACWY control vaccination. This sequence originates from an adult in good health.

CDR3 in DNA: TGTGCCAGCAGCGTTGGACAGGAGAATCAGCCCCAGCATTTT. It translates to CASSVGQENQPQHF. The chain combines TRBV9 with TRBJ1-5; TRBD1 agrees at 7 bases. J lost 4 bases, V lost 2 bases, and 3 bases had no gene match. From germline, CDR1 is SGDLS and CDR2 YYNGEE. The CDR3 is 14 amino acids.